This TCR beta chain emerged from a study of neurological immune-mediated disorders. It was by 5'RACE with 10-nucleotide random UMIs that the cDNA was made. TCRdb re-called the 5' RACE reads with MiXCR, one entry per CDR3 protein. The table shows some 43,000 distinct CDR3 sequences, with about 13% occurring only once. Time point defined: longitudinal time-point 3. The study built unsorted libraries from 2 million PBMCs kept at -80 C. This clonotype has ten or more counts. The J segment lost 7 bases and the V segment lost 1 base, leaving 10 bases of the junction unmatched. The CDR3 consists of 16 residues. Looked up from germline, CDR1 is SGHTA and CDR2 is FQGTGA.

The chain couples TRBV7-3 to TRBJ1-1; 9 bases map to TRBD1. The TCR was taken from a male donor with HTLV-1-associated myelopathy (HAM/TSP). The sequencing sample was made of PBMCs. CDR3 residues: CASSLKGTGTGSEAFF. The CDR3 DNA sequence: TGTGCCAGCAGCTTAAAAGGGACAGGGACCGGGAGTGAAGCTTTCTTT.